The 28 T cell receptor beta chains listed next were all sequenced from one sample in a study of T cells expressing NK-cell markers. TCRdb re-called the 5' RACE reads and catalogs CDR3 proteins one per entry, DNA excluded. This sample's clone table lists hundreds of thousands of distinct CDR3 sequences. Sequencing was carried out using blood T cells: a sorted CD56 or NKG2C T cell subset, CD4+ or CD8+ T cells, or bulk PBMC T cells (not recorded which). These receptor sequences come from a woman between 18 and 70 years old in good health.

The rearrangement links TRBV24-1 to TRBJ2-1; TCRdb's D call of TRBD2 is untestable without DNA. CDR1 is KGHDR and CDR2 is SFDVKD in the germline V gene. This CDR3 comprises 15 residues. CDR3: CATSDLAGRGNEQFF.

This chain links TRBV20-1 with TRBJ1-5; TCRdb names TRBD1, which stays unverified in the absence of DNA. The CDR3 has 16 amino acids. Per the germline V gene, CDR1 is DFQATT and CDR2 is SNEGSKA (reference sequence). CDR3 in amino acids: CSASPPGTGMSQPQHF.

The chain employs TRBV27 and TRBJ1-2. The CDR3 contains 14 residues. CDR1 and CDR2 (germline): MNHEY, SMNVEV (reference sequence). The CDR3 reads CASSLGGYPYGYTF.

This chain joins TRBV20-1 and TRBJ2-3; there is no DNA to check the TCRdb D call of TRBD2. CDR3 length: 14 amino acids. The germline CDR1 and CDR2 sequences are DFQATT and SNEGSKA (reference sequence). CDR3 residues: CSARGGLAGDTQYF.

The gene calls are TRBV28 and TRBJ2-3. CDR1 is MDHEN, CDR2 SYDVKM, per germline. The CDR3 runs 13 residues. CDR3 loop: CASSEYSTDTQYF.

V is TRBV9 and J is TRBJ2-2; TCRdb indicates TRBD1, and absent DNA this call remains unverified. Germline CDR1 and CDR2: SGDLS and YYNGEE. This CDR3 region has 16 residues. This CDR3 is CASSPIDRPNTGELFF.

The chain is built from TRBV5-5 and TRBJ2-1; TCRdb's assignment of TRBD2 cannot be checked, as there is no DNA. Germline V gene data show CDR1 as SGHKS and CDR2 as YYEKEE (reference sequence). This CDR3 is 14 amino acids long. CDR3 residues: CASSLSYGSDEQFF. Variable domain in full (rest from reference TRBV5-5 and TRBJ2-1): DAGVTQSPTHLIKTRGQQVTLRCSPISGHKSVSWYQQVLGQGPQFIFQYYEKEERGRGNFPDRFSARQFPNYSSELNVNALLLGDSALYLCASSLSYGSDEQFFGPGTRLTVL.

CDR3 loop: CATSRVGEVVGETQYF. The chain has TRBV15 and TRBJ2-5; TCRdb's D call of TRBD2 is untestable without DNA. The CDR3 covers 16 residues. Germline lookup yields CDR1 LNHNV and CDR2 YYDKDF (reference sequence).

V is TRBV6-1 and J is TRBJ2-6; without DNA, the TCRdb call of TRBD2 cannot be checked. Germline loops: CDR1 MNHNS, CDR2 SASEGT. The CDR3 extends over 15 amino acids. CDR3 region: CASRTGGSGANVLTF.

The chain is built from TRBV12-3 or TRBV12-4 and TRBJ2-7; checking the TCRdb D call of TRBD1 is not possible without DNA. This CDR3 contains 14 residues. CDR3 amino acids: CASSLGAGYYEQYF.

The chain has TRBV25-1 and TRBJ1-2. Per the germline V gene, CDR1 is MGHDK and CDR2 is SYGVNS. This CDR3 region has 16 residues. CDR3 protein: CASSDLQPTDYYGYTF.

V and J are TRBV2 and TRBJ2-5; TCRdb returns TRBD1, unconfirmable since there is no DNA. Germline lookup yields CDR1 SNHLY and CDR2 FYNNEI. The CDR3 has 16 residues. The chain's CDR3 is CASRSSGGASQETQYF. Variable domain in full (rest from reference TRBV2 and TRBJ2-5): EPEVTQTPSHQVTQMGQEVILRCVPISNHLYFYWYRQILGQKVEFLVSFYNNEISEKSEIFDDQFSVERPDGSNFTLKIRSTKLEDSAMYFCASRSSGGASQETQYFGPGTRLLVL.

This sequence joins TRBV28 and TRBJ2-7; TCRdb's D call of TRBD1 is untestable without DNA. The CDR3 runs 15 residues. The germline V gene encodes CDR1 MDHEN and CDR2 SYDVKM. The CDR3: CASSPGTSDLYEQYF.

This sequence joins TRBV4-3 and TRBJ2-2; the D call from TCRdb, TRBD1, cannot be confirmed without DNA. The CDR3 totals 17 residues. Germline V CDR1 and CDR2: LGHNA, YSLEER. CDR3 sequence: CASSQDRDLRGAGELFF.

This CDR3 reads CATSDLWDRGTQYF. The chain recombines TRBV24-1 with TRBJ2-3; checking the TCRdb D call of TRBD2 is not possible without DNA. The CDR3 loop spans 14 amino acids. CDR1 is KGHDR, CDR2 SFDVKD, per germline.

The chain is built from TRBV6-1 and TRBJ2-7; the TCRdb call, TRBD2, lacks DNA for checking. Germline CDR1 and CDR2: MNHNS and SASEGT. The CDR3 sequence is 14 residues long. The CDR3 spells CASSESASGHEQYF.

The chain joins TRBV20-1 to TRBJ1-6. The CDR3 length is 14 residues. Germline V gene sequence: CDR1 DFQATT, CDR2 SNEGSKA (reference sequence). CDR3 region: CSAREQTNNSPLHF.

Here the CDR3 reads CASSTGGSYNEQSF. The genes are TRBV19 and TRBJ2-1. The germline V gene encodes CDR1 LNHDA and CDR2 SQIVND (reference sequence). The CDR3 extends over 14 amino acids.

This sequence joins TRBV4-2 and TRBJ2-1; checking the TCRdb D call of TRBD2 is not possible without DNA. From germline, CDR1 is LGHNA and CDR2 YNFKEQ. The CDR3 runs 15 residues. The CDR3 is CASSQVRETHNEQFF.

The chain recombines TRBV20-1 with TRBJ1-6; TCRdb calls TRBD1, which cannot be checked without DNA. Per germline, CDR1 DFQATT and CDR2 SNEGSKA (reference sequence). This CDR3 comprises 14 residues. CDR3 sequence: CSARSRQGNSPLHF.

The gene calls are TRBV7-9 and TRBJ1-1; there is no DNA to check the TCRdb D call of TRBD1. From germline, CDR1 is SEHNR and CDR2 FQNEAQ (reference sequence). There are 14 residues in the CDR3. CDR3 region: CASSPPAPNTEAFF.

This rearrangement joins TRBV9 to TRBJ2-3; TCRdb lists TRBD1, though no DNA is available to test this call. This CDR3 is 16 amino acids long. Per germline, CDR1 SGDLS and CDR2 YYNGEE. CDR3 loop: CASSTPPGGATDTQYF.

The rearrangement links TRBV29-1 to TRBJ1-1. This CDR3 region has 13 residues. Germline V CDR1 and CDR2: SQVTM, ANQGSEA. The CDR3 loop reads CSGTRYYNTEAFF.

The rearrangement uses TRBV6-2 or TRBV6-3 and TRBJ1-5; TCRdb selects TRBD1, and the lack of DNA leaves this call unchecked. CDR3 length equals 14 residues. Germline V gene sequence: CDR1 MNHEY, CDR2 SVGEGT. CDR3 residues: CASSSVPLGQPQHF.

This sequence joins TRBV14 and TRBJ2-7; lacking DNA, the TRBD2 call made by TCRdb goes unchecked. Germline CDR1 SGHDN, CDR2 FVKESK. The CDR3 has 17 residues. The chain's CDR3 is CASSQDPTSGRVYEQYF. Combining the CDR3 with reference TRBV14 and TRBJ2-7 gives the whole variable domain EAGVTQFPSHSVIEKGQTVTLRCDPISGHDNLYWYRRVMGKEIKFLLHFVKESKQDESGMPNNRFLAERTGGTYSTLKVQPAELEDSGVYFCASSQDPTSGRVYEQYFGPGTRLTVT.

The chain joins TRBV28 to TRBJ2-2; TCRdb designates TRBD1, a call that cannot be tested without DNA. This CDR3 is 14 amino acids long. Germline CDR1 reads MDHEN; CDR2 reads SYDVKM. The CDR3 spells CAIHDSSNTGELFF. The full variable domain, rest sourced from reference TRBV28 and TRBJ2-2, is DVKVTQSSRYLVKRTGEKVFLECVQDMDHENMFWYRQDPGLGLRLIYFSYDVKMKEKGDIPEGYSVSREKKERFSLILESASTNQTSMYLCAIHDSSNTGELFFGEGSRLTVL.

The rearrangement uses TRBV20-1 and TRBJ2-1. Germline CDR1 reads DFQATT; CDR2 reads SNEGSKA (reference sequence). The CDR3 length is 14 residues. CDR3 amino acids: CSARVRAQYNEQFF.

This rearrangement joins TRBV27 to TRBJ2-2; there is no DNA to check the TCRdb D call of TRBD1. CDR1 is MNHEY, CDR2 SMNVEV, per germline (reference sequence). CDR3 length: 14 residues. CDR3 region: CASSWQGNTGELFF.